One and the same sample provided the 15 T cell receptor beta chains below, sequenced in a study of CD8+ T cells in alopecia areata (dated by TCRdb to between 2017 and 2018). The time point label, read with the paper, signifies: around 26 weeks on oral tofacitinib. Interpreted using the paper, the treatment or condition label stands for: oral pan-JAK inhibitor, 5-10 mg twice daily. Receptor amplification or capture employed the immunoSEQ multiplex PCR assay. To provide template for TCR sequencing, every sample had RNA extracted and reverse transcribed into cDNA. Imported from immuneACCESS, the table was reduced by TCRdb to in-frame sequences with V and J called. These copies leave out some clones; in studies compared against another copy, an unresolved V gene accounts for under half, and the cause of the remainder is not known. The sample table contains around 150,000 clones; only one count was recorded for 60% of them. Of the sample, approximately 15% is held by the ten largest clones.

The sample was CD4+ T cells sorted from blood, taken at week 24, from a patient treated with tofacitinib. The receptors originated from a human donor with alopecia areata.

This clone was detected a few times. The V gene is TRBV11-2, the J gene TRBJ2-2, with 7 positions matching TRBD1. Germline V lookup: CDR1 SGHAT, CDR2 FQNNGV. With V trimmed by 8 bases and J by 4 bases, 4 bases remained unmatched. This CDR3 spans 13 amino acids. The CDR3 loop is CASRDSPTGELFF. The CDR3 DNA sequence: TGTGCCAGCCGGGACAGTCCCACCGGGGAGCTGTTTTTT. The full variable domain, in which reference TRBV11-2 and TRBJ2-2 provide the parts outside the CDR3, is EAGVAQSPRYKIIEKRQSVAFWCNPISGHATLYWYQQILGQGPKLLIQFQNNGVVDDSQLPKDRFSAERLKGVDSTLKIQPAKLEDSAVYLCASRDSPTGELFFGEGSRLTVL.

V gene TRBV30 combines with J gene TRBJ2-7; D perhaps matches TRBD2 (7 bases). Trimming cost V 2 bases and J 2 bases, with 16 bases left between them. The CDR3 runs 15 residues. The germline CDR1 and CDR2 sequences are GTSNPN and SVGIG (reference sequence). The CDR3 bases are TGTGCCTGGAGTCCTGGGGGGGGCTTCCCCTACGAGCAGTACTTC. Translated, it gives CAWSPGGGFPYEQYF.

This clone was detected only a few times. In DNA, the CDR3 is TGTGCCAGCAGTGAAGAAGGACAGGGGGGTTCACCCCTCCACTTT. Its translation: CASSEEGQGGSPLHF. The V call is TRBV6-1, the J call TRBJ1-6; 10 positions match TRBD1. The germline CDR1 and CDR2 sequences are MNHNS and SASEGT. The CDR3 runs 15 residues. The junction had 3 bases not matched to a gene; V was cut back by 1 base and J by 9 bases.

The chain uses TRBV15 and TRBJ1-2, with D hard to call. With 0 bases removed from V and 8 bases from J, the gap between germline ends came to 16 bases. The germline V gene has CDR1 LNHNV and CDR2 YYDKDF (reference sequence). CDR3 size: 15 residues. CDR3 region: CATSRDSGLTGGYTF. Written as DNA, the CDR3 is TGTGCCACCAGCAGAGATTCGGGCCTCACGGGAGGCTACACCTTC.

Here the CDR3 reads CASSYSWGRAFF. CDR3 DNA sequence: TGTGCCAGCAGTTACTCTTGGGGACGGGCTTTCTTT. The rearrangement uses TRBV6-5 and TRBJ1-1; D possibly corresponds to TRBD1 (5 bases). The CDR3 sequence is 12 residues long. Germline V lookup: CDR1 MNHEY, CDR2 SVGAGI. Trimming removed 0 bases at V and 11 bases at J, with 10 bases between.

CDR3 sequence reads: CSVYSDKIAGEQYF. CDR3 bases: TGCAGCGTCTACTCGGACAAGATTGCGGGCGAGCAGTACTTC. This sequence joins TRBV29-1 and TRBJ2-7; D may be TRBD1 or TRBD2 (5 bases each). The V end was cut by 6 bases, the J end by 6 bases, with 21 bases between. CDR3 length equals 14 residues. Germline V lookup: CDR1 SQVTM, CDR2 ANQGSEA.

The table lists this clone with a few counts. The chain employs TRBV29-1 and TRBJ2-7, with D possibly matching TRBD1 (5 bases). Trimming took off 1 base at V and 2 bases at J, with 6 bases between the two ends. Looked up from germline, CDR1 is SQVTM and CDR2 is ANQGSEA. The CDR3 runs to 12 residues. The CDR3 DNA reads TGCAGCGTTGAAGGACAGACCTACGAGCAGTACTTC. This translates into CSVEGQTYEQYF.

The J gene is TRBJ2-5, the V gene TRBV7-9, with D perhaps matching TRBD1 (6 bases). The CDR3 has 14 residues. With 0 bases removed from V and 4 bases from J, the gap between germline ends came to 9 bases. Germline CDR1 SEHNR, CDR2 FQNEAQ (reference sequence). CDR3 coding DNA: TGTGCCAGCAGCTTAGCGGGGGCCAGAGAGACCCAGTACTTC. It yields the protein CASSLAGARETQYF.

The chain carries TRBV30 and TRBJ2-5; D is unresolved. CDR3 size: 13 residues. V was pared by 0 bases and J by 8 bases, with 13 bases between. Germline CDR1 is GTSNPN and CDR2 is SVGIG (reference sequence). The CDR3 here is CAWSVEGIGTQYF. The CDR3 nucleotides read TGTGCCTGGAGTGTAGAAGGTATCGGAACCCAGTACTTC.

In this sample, this clone turned up a few times. The genes are TRBV29-1 and TRBJ1-2; D possibly corresponds to TRBD1 (6 bases). With 7 bases removed from V and 1 base from J, the gap between germline ends came to 13 bases. Germline CDR1 SQVTM, CDR2 ANQGSEA. The CDR3 has 13 residues. CDR3 nucleotides: TGCAGCGCCGGACAGCAAGATAACTATGGCTACACCTTC. As protein: CSAGQQDNYGYTF.

This clone has only a few counts. The rearrangement links TRBV28 to TRBJ2-7; 12 nucleotides align to TRBD2. J lost 9 bases, V lost 9 bases, and 6 bases had no gene match. The CDR3 runs 12 residues. The germline gives CDR1 MDHEN, CDR2 SYDVKM. The CDR3 bases are TGTGCCAGACCTAGCGGGGGGGCCGGGCAGTACTTC. It is translated as CARPSGGAGQYF.

The CDR3 loop is CASSYSRGSNYGYTF. The CDR3 nucleotides are TGTGCCAGCAGTTACTCCAGGGGGTCTAACTATGGCTACACCTTC. The V and J genes are TRBV6-5 and TRBJ1-2, with TRBD1 matching 7 bases. Germline CDR1 MNHEY, CDR2 SVGAGI. The V segment lost 0 bases and the J segment 0 bases; nucleotides outside the gene matches: 1. This CDR3 is 15 amino acids long.

The chain links TRBV5-1 to TRBJ2-1; D is unresolved. Per the germline V gene, CDR1 is SGHRS and CDR2 is YFSETQ. This CDR3 region has 14 residues. Deletions cut 0 bases from V and 5 bases from J, with 9 bases between. The CDR3 bases are TGCGCCAGCAGCTTGGCCGAGACCCACAATGAGCAGTTCTTC. Its protein product is CASSLAETHNEQFF.

The rearrangement links TRBV15 to TRBJ2-7; 12 nucleotides align to TRBD1. This CDR3 is built from 15 residues. J gave up 1 base and V 3 bases, and 1 base lay outside the gene matches. Per the germline V gene, CDR1 is LNHNV and CDR2 is YYDKDF (reference sequence). CDR3: CATSRGQGASYEQYF. The CDR3 region has the DNA TGTGCCACCAGCAGGGGACAGGGGGCTTCCTACGAGCAGTACTTC.

The chain combines TRBV6-1 with TRBJ2-7; 7 positions agree with TRBD2. Germline V lookup: CDR1 MNHNS, CDR2 SASEGT. V trimming: 7 bases; J trimming: 3 bases; junction bases outside the gene matches: 9. The CDR3 has 14 amino acids. CDR3: CASKLRDYGYEQYF. In DNA, the CDR3 is TGTGCCAGCAAACTCCGGGACTACGGCTACGAGCAGTACTTC.